The 22 T cell receptor beta chains given below trace back to one sample, sequenced in a study of OX40 agonist ivuxolimab in advanced cancers. Clones were read by immunoSEQ multiplex PCR, and TCRdb kept only the in-frame ones, dropping some. Of about 64,000 clones in the sample, approximately 81% were seen once. The material sequenced was CD4+ or CD8+ T cells sorted from blood, taken in a trial of the OX40 agonist ivuxolimab. Receptors were obtained from an adult with an advanced solid tumor such as melanoma, head and neck, liver or kidney cancer.

This chain joins TRBV2 and TRBJ2-2, with D possibly TRBD1 on 6 matching bases. Germline values: CDR1 SNHLY, CDR2 FYNNEI. Trimming pared 0 bases from V and 5 bases from J, leaving 13 bases between. The CDR3 totals 16 residues. The CDR3 here is CASSEAQQGATGELFF. The CDR3 nucleotides are TGTGCCAGCAGTGAAGCGCAACAGGGTGCTACCGGGGAGCTGTTTTTT.

The V and J genes are TRBV28 and TRBJ1-4, with 7 bases identical to TRBD1. The CDR3 contains 15 residues. The ends lost 3 bases at V and 4 bases at J; junction bases unmatched: 5. CDR1 and CDR2 (germline): MDHEN, SYDVKM. CDR3 nucleotide sequence: TGTGCCAGCAGTTTCCGGGACAGCTTTAATGAAAAACTGTTTTTT. It codes for CASSFRDSFNEKLFF.

J is TRBJ2-1 and V is TRBV7-9, with unresolved D. Germline-derived CDR1 and CDR2 are SEHNR and FQNEAQ (reference sequence). The V and J ends lost 2 bases and 4 bases respectively, with 12 bases between them. The CDR3 is 15 residues long. The CDR3 nucleotides read TGTGCCAGCAGCTTATTTTCGAGCCCTTACAATGAGCAGTTCTTC. This gives the protein CASSLFSSPYNEQFF. The full variable domain, with the rest looked up from reference TRBV7-9 and TRBJ2-1, is DTGVSQNPRHKITKRGQNVTFRCDPISEHNRLYWYRQTLGQGPEFLTYFQNEAQLEKSRLLSDRFSAERPKGSFSTLEIQRTEQGDSAMYLCASSLFSSPYNEQFFGPGTRLTVL.

The rearrangement links TRBV5-1 to TRBJ2-7; a weak D match, TRBD1 (8 bases). Trimming left V 1 base short and J 7 bases short, with 18 bases between. The CDR3 covers 15 residues. Germline values: CDR1 SGHRS, CDR2 YFSETQ. The DNA of the CDR3 is TGCGCCAGCAGCTTGCGGGGGGACAGGCGGTTTGAGCAGTACTTC. Amino acids: CASSLRGDRRFEQYF.

This rearrangement joins TRBV2 to TRBJ2-1; tentative D call: TRBD2 (6 bases). With 6 bases removed from V and 5 bases from J, the gap between germline ends came to 17 bases. The CDR3 has 15 residues. Germline CDR1 SNHLY, CDR2 FYNNEI. Here the CDR3 reads CASSTLALGHNEQFF. CDR3 nucleotide sequence: TGTGCCAGCAGCACACTAGCTTTGGGGCACAATGAGCAGTTCTTC.

The chain links TRBV10-3 to TRBJ2-2; D remains ambiguous. The CDR3 sequence is 14 residues long. Germline CDR1 reads ENHRY; CDR2 reads SYGVKD. Trimming pared 0 bases from V and 3 bases from J, leaving 5 bases between. Here the CDR3 DNA reads TGTGCCATCAGTGAGTCGCCTTACACCGGGGAGCTGTTTTTT. Translation gives CAISESPYTGELFF.

The genes are TRBV10-3 and TRBJ2-7; D gene ambiguous. V was pared by 3 bases and J by 3 bases, with 18 bases between. The germline V gene encodes CDR1 ENHRY and CDR2 SYGVKD. This CDR3 has 16 residues. In DNA, the CDR3 is TGTGCCATCAGTGAAACCTCGGGCCTAGATCTCTACGAGCAGTACTTC. Encoded protein: CAISETSGLDLYEQYF.

The chain recombines TRBV15 with TRBJ2-7, with 9 bases fitting TRBD2. Germline V gene data show CDR1 as LNHNV and CDR2 as YYDKDF (reference sequence). V was clipped by 0 bases and J by 1 base; unmatched bases: 1. This CDR3 is 15 amino acids long. CDR3 DNA: TGTGCCACCAGCAGAGATCTAGCGGGGTCCTACGAGCAGTACTTC. Translated, it gives CATSRDLAGSYEQYF.

The chain joins TRBV6-5 to TRBJ2-7, with D possibly called TRBD1 or TRBD2 (5 bases each). V dropped 6 bases and J dropped 6 bases, with 15 bases sitting between them. Looked up from germline, CDR1 is MNHEY and CDR2 is SVGAGI. CDR3 length: 13 residues. The CDR3 DNA reads TGTGCCAGCAGAGGGGCGGCGAGGGGCGAGCAGTACTTC. This encodes CASRGAARGEQYF.

This clone was seen a single time. V and J are TRBV6-5 and TRBJ2-2, with D possibly TRBD2 on 5 matching bases. V dropped 0 bases and J dropped 7 bases, with 15 bases sitting between them. Germline V gives CDR1 MNHEY, CDR2 SVGAGI. The CDR3 loop spans 16 amino acids. DNA for the CDR3: TGTGCCAGCAGTTACTCGACCGGCTATGAGGGCGGGGAGCTGTTTTTT. The encoded protein is CASSYSTGYEGGELFF.

The chain has TRBV15 and TRBJ2-7, with D tentatively TRBD1 (5 bases). In germline, CDR1 is LNHNV, CDR2 YYDKDF (reference sequence). Trimming removed 6 bases at V and 1 base at J, with 10 bases between. There are 13 residues in the CDR3. This chain's CDR3 is CATRGRVSYEQYF. CDR3 nucleotide sequence: TGTGCCACCAGAGGCAGGGTTTCCTACGAGCAGTACTTC. Drawing the rest from reference TRBV15 and TRBJ2-7, the complete variable domain is DAMVIQNPRYQVTQFGKPVTLSCSQTLNHNVMYWYQQKSSQAPKLLFHYYDKDFNNEADTPDNFQSRRPNTSFCFLDIRSPGLGDTAMYLCATRGRVSYEQYFGPGTRLTVT.

This chain uses TRBV5-4 with TRBJ1-4; TRBD1 matches 7 bases. Trimming cost V 2 bases and J 0 bases; bases outside gene matches: 1. Germline values: CDR1 SGHNT, CDR2 YYREEE (reference sequence). CDR3 length: 15 amino acids. Here the CDR3 reads CASSLGTATNEKLFF. The CDR3 DNA reads as TGTGCCAGCAGCTTAGGGACAGCAACTAATGAAAAACTGTTTTTT.

The chain links TRBV2 to TRBJ2-5; 11 bases are shared with TRBD2. Trimming cost V 2 bases and J 1 base; bases outside gene matches: 0. The CDR3 has 15 residues. The V gene's germline CDR1 is SNHLY and CDR2 FYNNEI. The CDR3 protein is CASSELAGGQETQYF. The CDR3 DNA follows: TGTGCCAGCAGTGAACTAGCGGGAGGCCAAGAGACCCAGTACTTC.

The chain uses TRBV7-2 and TRBJ2-5; 10 bases match TRBD2. The J call may be wrong; the DNA end is better matched by TRBJ2-7. The CDR3 runs to 14 residues. In germline, CDR1 is SGHTA, CDR2 FQGNSA. The CDR3 DNA sequence: TGTGCCAGCAGCTTAAGCGGGGGGGCCTACGAGCAGTACTTC. This gives the protein CASSLSGGAYEQYF.

The chain carries TRBV30 and TRBJ1-2, with no clear D. V lost 1 base to trimming and J lost 4 bases, with 13 bases between them. The CDR3 length is 14 residues. Germline loops: CDR1 GTSNPN, CDR2 SVGIG (reference sequence). DNA of the CDR3: TGTGCCTGGAGTGGGGTCGGCAGAATCTATGGCTACACCTTC. Translated, it gives CAWSGVGRIYGYTF.

The chain couples TRBV7-9 to TRBJ2-7; 9 nucleotides line up with TRBD1. This CDR3 contains 17 residues. CDR1 is SEHNR and CDR2 is FQNEAQ in the germline V gene (reference sequence). The junction had 12 bases not matched to a gene; V was cut back by 5 bases and J by 1 base. The CDR3 spells CASSGQGLRFLSYEQYF. The CDR3 nucleotides read TGTGCCAGCAGCGGACAGGGGCTGCGCTTCCTATCCTACGAGCAGTACTTC.

This chain uses TRBV7-2 with TRBJ2-7, with a possible D match to TRBD2 (5 bases). CDR1 is SGHTA, CDR2 FQGNSA, per germline. This CDR3 spans 13 amino acids. V lost 1 base and J 7 bases, leaving 11 bases between the germline ends. CDR3 region: CASSLGPGWEQYF. The CDR3 DNA reads TGTGCCAGCAGCTTAGGTCCGGGATGGGAGCAGTACTTC.

The chain carries TRBV9 and TRBJ2-5, with D perhaps assigned TRBD1 or TRBD2 (5 bases each). Trimming cost V 3 bases and J 4 bases, with 13 bases left between them. CDR3 length equals 14 residues. CDR1 SGDLS and CDR2 YYNGEE come from the germline V gene. Here the CDR3 reads CASSGRGGRETQYF. The CDR3 region has the DNA TGTGCCAGCAGCGGCCGGGGCGGGCGAGAGACCCAGTACTTC.

The rearrangement joins TRBV4-1 to TRBJ2-7; D perhaps matches TRBD1 (6 bases). Deletions cut 0 bases from V and 3 bases from J, with 15 bases between. The CDR3 sequence is 16 residues long. Germline V gene lookup returns CDR1 MGHRA and CDR2 YSYEKL. The CDR3 sequence is CASSQDGTGQLYEQYF. The CDR3 DNA reads TGCGCCAGCAGCCAAGATGGTACGGGACAACTCTACGAGCAGTACTTC.

The chain recombines TRBV28 with TRBJ1-5, with D possibly TRBD1 on 5 matching bases. CDR1 is MDHEN and CDR2 is SYDVKM in the germline V gene. The CDR3 length is 16 residues. V was trimmed by 4 bases and J by 4 bases, leaving 17 bases between them. CDR3 bases: TGTGCCAGCAGTTCCGGGGGGGATTGGTATAATCAGCCCCAGCATTTT. This codes for CASSSGGDWYNQPQHF. Drawing the rest from reference TRBV28 and TRBJ1-5, the complete variable domain is DVKVTQSSRYLVKRTGEKVFLECVQDMDHENMFWYRQDPGLGLRLIYFSYDVKMKEKGDIPEGYSVSREKKERFSLILESASTNQTSMYLCASSSGGDWYNQPQHFGDGTRLSIL.

This chain connects TRBV7-2 to TRBJ2-5, with unresolved D. This CDR3 is built from 13 residues. The V and J ends lost 4 bases and 1 base respectively, with 7 bases between them. Germline CDR1 is SGHTA and CDR2 is FQGNSA. In DNA, the CDR3 is TGTGCCAGCAGCTCCTACGTCCAAGAGACCCAGTACTTC. It translates to CASSSYVQETQYF.

The genes are TRBV7-8 and TRBJ1-4; D uncertain. The CDR3 runs 12 residues. CDR1 and CDR2 (germline): SGHVS, FQNEAQ. Deletions cut 5 bases from V and 6 bases from J, with 7 bases between. The CDR3 bases are TGTGCCAGCAGCGGGATCTATGAAAAACTGTTTTTT. Protein product: CASSGIYEKLFF.